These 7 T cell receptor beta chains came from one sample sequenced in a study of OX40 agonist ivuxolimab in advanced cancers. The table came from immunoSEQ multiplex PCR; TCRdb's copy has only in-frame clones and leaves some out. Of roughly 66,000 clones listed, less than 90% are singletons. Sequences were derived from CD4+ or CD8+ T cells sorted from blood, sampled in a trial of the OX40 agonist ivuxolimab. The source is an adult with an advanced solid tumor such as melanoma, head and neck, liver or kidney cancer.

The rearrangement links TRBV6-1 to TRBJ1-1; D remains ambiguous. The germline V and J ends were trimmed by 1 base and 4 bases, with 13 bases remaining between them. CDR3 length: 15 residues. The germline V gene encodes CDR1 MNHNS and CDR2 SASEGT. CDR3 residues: CASSEVRFRGTEAFF. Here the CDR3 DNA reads TGTGCCAGCAGTGAAGTTCGGTTTCGGGGCACTGAAGCTTTCTTT.

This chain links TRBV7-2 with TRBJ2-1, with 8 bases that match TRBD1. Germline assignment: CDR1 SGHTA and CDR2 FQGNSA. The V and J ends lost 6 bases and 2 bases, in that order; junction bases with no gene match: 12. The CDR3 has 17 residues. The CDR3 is CASSSAGTGPPYNEQFF. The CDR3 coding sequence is TGTGCCAGCAGTTCCGCCGGGACAGGTCCTCCCTACAATGAGCAGTTCTTC.

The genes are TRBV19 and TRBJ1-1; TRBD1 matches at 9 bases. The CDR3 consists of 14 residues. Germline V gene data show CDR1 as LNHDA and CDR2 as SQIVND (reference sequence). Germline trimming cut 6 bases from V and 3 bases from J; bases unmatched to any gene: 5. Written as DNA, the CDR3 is TGTGCCAGTAGGCTGGACAGGGGAGACACTGAAGCTTTCTTT. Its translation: CASRLDRGDTEAFF.

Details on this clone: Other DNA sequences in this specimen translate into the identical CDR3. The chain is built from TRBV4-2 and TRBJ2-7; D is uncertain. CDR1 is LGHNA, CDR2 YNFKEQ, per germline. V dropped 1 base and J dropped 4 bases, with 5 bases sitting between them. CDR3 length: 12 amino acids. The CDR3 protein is CASSQVGYEQYF. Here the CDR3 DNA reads TGTGCCAGCAGCCAAGTCGGGTACGAGCAGTACTTC.

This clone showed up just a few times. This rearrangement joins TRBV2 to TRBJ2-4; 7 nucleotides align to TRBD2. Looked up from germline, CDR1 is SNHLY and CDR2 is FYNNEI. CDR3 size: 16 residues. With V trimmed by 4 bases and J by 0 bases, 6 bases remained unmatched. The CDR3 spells CASSVRVAGAKNIQYF. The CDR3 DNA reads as TGTGCCAGCAGTGTAAGAGTAGCGGGAGCCAAAAACATTCAGTACTTC.

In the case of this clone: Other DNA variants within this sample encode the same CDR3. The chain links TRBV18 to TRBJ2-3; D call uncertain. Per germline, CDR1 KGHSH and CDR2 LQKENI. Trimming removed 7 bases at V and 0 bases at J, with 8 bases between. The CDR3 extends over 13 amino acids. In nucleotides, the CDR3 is TGTGCCAGCTTACCGACTAGCACAGATACGCAGTATTTT. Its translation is CASLPTSTDTQYF.

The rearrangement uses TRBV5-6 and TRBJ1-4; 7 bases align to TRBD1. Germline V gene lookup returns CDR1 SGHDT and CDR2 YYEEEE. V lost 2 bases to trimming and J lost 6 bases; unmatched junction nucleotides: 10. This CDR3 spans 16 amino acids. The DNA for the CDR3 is TGTGCCAGCAGCTTAAGGCAGGGGGGACGATATGAAAAACTGTTTTTT. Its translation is CASSLRQGGRYEKLFF.